These 27 T cell receptor beta chains were all obtained from the same sample, sequenced in a study of regulatory T cells in long-lasting Graves disease. Regarding time point: newly diagnosed GD, antithyroid drugs for less than 3 months. Isolated PBMC RNA provided the starting material for the TCR library. Combining iRepertoire HTBI primers with Arm-PCR of CDR3 regions, the authors built TCR beta libraries. TCRdb reanalysed the multiplex PCR reads using MiXCR and keeps one entry per CDR3 protein. The table has 400,000 to 550,000 distinct CDR3 sequences, about 15% seen once. These data are also associated with another study on T cells in Graves' hyperthyroidism and ophthalmopathy.

The material sequenced was peripheral blood mononuclear cells (PBMCs), taken at new diagnosis, from a patient treated with antithyroid drugs. These receptors were obtained from a woman aged 25 to 39 with Graves disease.

The chain is built from TRBV4-1 and TRBJ2-7; perhaps TRBD1 as D (6 bases). The CDR3 spans 14 residues. The V and J ends lost 1 base and 7 bases respectively, with 14 bases between them. Germline values: CDR1 MGHRA, CDR2 YSYEKL. The CDR3 spells CASSQGQGSSEQYF. The CDR3, as DNA: TGCGCCAGCAGCCAAGGGCAGGGGTCGAGTGAGCAGTACTTC.

This clonotype was seen at least ten times. V and J are TRBV5-1 and TRBJ1-1; D not certain. The germline CDR1 and CDR2 sequences are SGHRS and YFSETQ. The germline V and J ends were trimmed by 4 bases and 6 bases, with 19 bases remaining between them. The length of the CDR3 is 15 residues. This chain's CDR3 is CASSPSLGVGSEAFF. The CDR3 nucleotides read TGCGCCAGCAGCCCCTCTTTGGGAGTGGGCTCTGAAGCTTTCTTT.

This clonotype was detected ten times or more. The chain links TRBV6-1 to TRBJ2-7; 9 nucleotides line up with TRBD1. The CDR3 runs to 18 residues. From germline, CDR1 is MNHNS and CDR2 SASEGT. The ends lost 6 bases at V and 2 bases at J; junction bases unmatched: 17. The CDR3 loop is CASSSTSTGGLQAYEQYF. The CDR3 DNA reads TGTGCCAGCAGCTCCACCTCCACAGGGGGCCTACAGGCCTACGAGCAGTACTTC.

The rearrangement links TRBV12-3 or TRBV12-4 to TRBJ2-4, with 9 nucleotides matching TRBD1. The length of the CDR3 is 13 residues. V lost 6 bases to trimming and J lost 9 bases; unmatched junction nucleotides: 6. The CDR3 spells CASSPGTGFIQYF. CDR3 DNA: TGTGCCAGCAGCCCCGGGACAGGGTTCATTCAGTACTTC.

This clonotype was observed a handful of times. This chain joins TRBV27 and TRBJ1-1, with a possible D match to TRBD1 (5 bases). Between the trimmed V and J ends, which lost 0 bases and 8 bases, there was a span of 16 bases. The CDR3 loop spans 15 amino acids. Germline values: CDR1 MNHEY, CDR2 SMNVEV (reference sequence). The CDR3 here is CASSLSLDTYAEAFF. The CDR3, as DNA: TGTGCCAGCAGTTTATCGTTGGACACTTACGCCGAAGCTTTCTTT.

This clonotype was counted once. The chain employs TRBV20-1 and TRBJ1-1, with TRBD1 as a possible D gene (6 bases). V lost 0 bases, J lost 5 bases, and 10 bases lay in between. Germline CDR1 is DFQATT and CDR2 is SNEGSKA (reference sequence). The CDR3 length is 13 residues. This CDR3 reads CSARDMRGTEAFF. DNA for the CDR3: TGCAGTGCTAGAGACATGAGGGGGACTGAAGCTTTCTTT.

In this sample, this clonotype turned up a few times. This chain joins TRBV7-3 and TRBJ2-5; 12 bases map to TRBD2. This CDR3 contains 19 residues. Germline values: CDR1 SGHTA, CDR2 FQGTGA. V trimming: 5 bases; J trimming: 1 base; junction bases outside the gene matches: 14. The CDR3 DNA is TGTGCCAGCAGCCCCGGGACTAGCGGGCCCGGGGGGGGCCAAGAGACCCAGTACTTC. Amino acid sequence: CASSPGTSGPGGGQETQYF.

This clonotype was seen a handful of times. The chain has TRBV14 and TRBJ2-7, with D perhaps given as TRBD1 or TRBD2 (5 bases each). V dropped 2 bases and J dropped 4 bases, with 15 bases sitting between them. The CDR3 length is 15 residues. CDR1 is SGHDN, CDR2 FVKESK, per germline. CDR3 amino acids: CASSQPPGRWYEQYF. CDR3 bases: TGTGCCAGCAGCCAACCACCGGGACGGTGGTACGAGCAGTACTTC.

This clonotype was counted ten times or more. V usage is TRBV29-1 and J usage is TRBJ1-2; possibly TRBD1 for D (6 bases). This CDR3 comprises 12 residues. CDR1 and CDR2 from the germline V gene are SQVTM and ANQGSEA. V was cut by 6 bases and J by 2 bases, with 10 bases left in between. The CDR3 here is CSVTDRNYGYTF. The CDR3 DNA sequence: TGCAGCGTCACGGACAGAAACTATGGCTACACCTTC.

The chain joins TRBV24-1 to TRBJ2-7; 7 nucleotides match TRBD1. The germline V gene encodes CDR1 KGHDR and CDR2 SFDVKD. This CDR3 spans 15 amino acids. The V segment lost 4 bases and the J segment 4 bases; nucleotides outside the gene matches: 9. CDR3 in amino acids: CATSDTRTGFYEQYF. In nucleotides, the CDR3 is TGTGCCACCAGTGACACCCGGACAGGCTTTTACGAGCAGTACTTC.

The chain is built from TRBV6-2 or TRBV6-3 and TRBJ2-1; tentative D call: TRBD2 (5 bases). V was shortened by 11 bases and J by 3 bases, with 14 bases between the two germline ends. This CDR3 spans 13 amino acids. Germline V gives CDR1 MNHEY, CDR2 SVGEGT. CDR3 in amino acids: CAGGDPNYNEQFF. Here the CDR3 DNA reads TGTGCCGGAGGAGATCCTAACTACAATGAGCAGTTCTTC.

This clonotype was detected many times. CDR3 in DNA: TGTGCCAGCAGTTCCAAGGGGGAAAAACTGTTTTTT. Amino acids: CASSSKGEKLFF. The chain uses TRBV12-3 or TRBV12-4 and TRBJ1-4, with D maybe TRBD1 (5 bases). V was cut by 4 bases and J by 8 bases, with 8 bases left in between. This CDR3 spans 12 amino acids.

This clonotype was detected a few times. The chain employs TRBV24-1 and TRBJ2-5; 7 nucleotides match TRBD1. V shed 2 bases, J shed 1 base, and the junction held 3 bases outside the gene matches. From germline, CDR1 is KGHDR and CDR2 SFDVKD. The CDR3 contains 15 residues. The CDR3 nucleotides read TGTGCCACCAGTGATTGGACAGGAGTCCAAGAGACCCAGTACTTC. It codes for CATSDWTGVQETQYF.

The CDR3 protein is CASKRGQPNYGYTF. CDR3 coding DNA: TGTGCCAGCAAGCGGGGACAGCCCAACTATGGCTACACCTTC. V is TRBV6-2 or TRBV6-3 and J is TRBJ1-2; 7 positions agree with TRBD1. The CDR3 covers 14 residues. The trim removed 7 bases at V and 2 bases at J, leaving 7 bases unmatched. Per germline, CDR1 MNHEY and CDR2 SVGEGT.

The chain uses TRBV6-2 or TRBV6-3 and TRBJ1-3; D not resolved. Per the germline V gene, CDR1 is MNHEY and CDR2 is SVGEGT. The CDR3 runs 15 residues. The V gene lost 5 bases and the J gene lost 1 base, with 12 bases spanning the gap. The CDR3 DNA follows: TGTGCCAGCAGTGACCCGTTCCCATCTGGAAACACCATATATTTT. It translates to CASSDPFPSGNTIYF.

At least ten counts were recorded for this clonotype. This chain joins TRBV30 and TRBJ2-7, with 7 bases lining up with TRBD1. The germline V gene has CDR1 GTSNPN and CDR2 SVGIG (reference sequence). The length of the CDR3 is 13 residues. V lost 2 bases to trimming and J lost 7 bases; unmatched junction nucleotides: 8. CDR3 bases: TGTGCCTGGAGTAAGACAGGGCCTGGGGAGCAGTACTTC. This translates into CAWSKTGPGEQYF. Full variable domain (outside the CDR3, taken from reference TRBV30 and TRBJ2-7): SQTIHQWPATLVQPVGSPLSLECTVEGTSNPNLYWYRQAAGRGLQLLFYSVGIGQISSEVPQNLSASRPQDRQFILSSKKLLLSDSGFYLCAWSKTGPGEQYFGPGTRLTVT.

The V call is TRBV2, the J call TRBJ1-5; 7 bases are a match to TRBD1. The CDR3 has 16 amino acids. With V trimmed by 7 bases and J by 3 bases, 12 bases remained unmatched. Germline CDR1 and CDR2: SNHLY and FYNNEI. The CDR3 coding sequence is TGTGCCAGCACTTCCGACCCGGGACAGACCAATCAGCCCCAGCATTTT. Amino acid sequence: CASTSDPGQTNQPQHF.

The table lists this clonotype with many counts. The chain combines TRBV2 with TRBJ2-2; D gene uncertain. V was trimmed by 3 bases and J by 5 bases, leaving 13 bases between them. The CDR3 spans 15 residues. The V gene's germline CDR1 is SNHLY and CDR2 FYNNEI. The CDR3 DNA follows: TGTGCCAGCAGTGATAACTCGCCGAGGACCGGGGAGCTGTTTTTT. Translated, it gives CASSDNSPRTGELFF.

This clonotype was recorded many times. This chain joins TRBV12-3 or TRBV12-4 and TRBJ2-2, with TRBD2 matching over 8 bases. After removal of 4 bases from V and 3 bases from J, the junction contained 1 base not matched to a gene. This CDR3 region has 14 residues. This CDR3 reads CASSSGGYTGELFF. In DNA, the CDR3 is TGTGCCAGCAGTTCGGGAGGGTACACCGGGGAGCTGTTTTTT.

The chain carries TRBV6-2 or TRBV6-3 and TRBJ1-4; a weak D match, TRBD1 (5 bases). Germline CDR1 MNHEY, CDR2 SVGEGT. V lost 2 bases and J 11 bases, leaving 27 bases between the germline ends. The CDR3 covers 18 residues. CDR3 sequence: CASSYLSPTRGDRDKLFF. The CDR3 region has the DNA TGTGCCAGCAGTTACCTATCCCCGACGCGAGGGGATCGGGACAAACTGTTTTTT.

This clonotype was counted ten times or more. The rearrangement joins TRBV25-1 to TRBJ2-3; D call uncertain. Germline V gene lookup returns CDR1 MGHDK and CDR2 SYGVNS. V was clipped by 8 bases and J by 0 bases, with 18 bases between them. This CDR3 spans 16 amino acids. The chain's CDR3 is CASAVPTPPSTDTQYF. For the CDR3, the DNA is TGTGCCAGCGCCGTTCCCACTCCGCCTAGCACAGATACGCAGTATTTT.

This clonotype was recorded a few times. The chain has TRBV30 and TRBJ2-1, with 10 bases lining up with TRBD2. The germline V gene encodes CDR1 GTSNPN and CDR2 SVGIG (reference sequence). This CDR3 region has 16 residues. V dropped 1 base and J dropped 6; count of bases not matched to a gene: 9. CDR3 coding DNA: TGTGCCTGGAGTGGGGGTGACAGCGGGAGGGCCAATGAGCAGTTCTTC. Residues: CAWSGGDSGRANEQFF.

This clonotype was observed many times. The V and J genes are TRBV20-1 and TRBJ1-1; D not resolved. The V and J ends lost 1 base and 0 bases respectively, with 6 bases between them. The CDR3 has 13 amino acids. Germline CDR1 reads DFQATT; CDR2 reads SNEGSKA (reference sequence). CDR3 DNA: TGCAGTGCTAGAGCGAACATGAACACTGAAGCTTTCTTT. Translated, it gives CSARANMNTEAFF.

This clonotype showed up many times. The chain uses TRBV20-1 and TRBJ2-1, with D maybe TRBD2 (5 bases). Germline CDR1 and CDR2: DFQATT and SNEGSKA (reference sequence). The CDR3 covers 13 residues. The CDR3 region has the DNA TGCAGCGGGGTGGAGAAATATTACAATGAGCAGTTCTTC. Residues: CSGVEKYYNEQFF.

This clonotype has just a few counts. This chain uses TRBV14 with TRBJ2-4; D unclear. V lost 1 base and J 6 bases, leaving 10 bases between the germline ends. This CDR3 has 14 amino acids. Germline V gives CDR1 SGHDN, CDR2 FVKESK. The CDR3 DNA reads as TGTGCCAGCAGCCAAGTTGGCGTGGGAAACATTCAGTACTTC. This gives the protein CASSQVGVGNIQYF. Supplemented by reference TRBV14 and TRBJ2-4, the full variable domain reads EAGVTQFPSHSVIEKGQTVTLRCDPISGHDNLYWYRRVMGKEIKFLLHFVKESKQDESGMPNNRFLAERTGGTYSTLKVQPAELEDSGVYFCASSQVGVGNIQYFGAGTRLSVL.

This clonotype has just a few counts. CDR3 coding DNA: TGCGCCAGCAGCTTGGCCGGCCACAGTTGGGATTGGAATTCACCCCTCCACTTT. Amino acids: CASSLAGHSWDWNSPLHF. The rearrangement joins TRBV5-1 to TRBJ1-6, with D unresolved. CDR3 length equals 18 residues. CDR1 and CDR2 from the germline V gene are SGHRS and YFSETQ. V was pared by 0 bases and J by 7 bases, with 20 bases between.

In this sample, this clonotype turned up many times. The chain has TRBV7-9 and TRBJ2-7; the match to TRBD1 covers 9 bases. With 4 bases clipped from V and 1 base from J, the junction kept 17 bases outside the gene matches. Germline CDR1 and CDR2: SEHNR and FQNEAQ (reference sequence). The CDR3 loop spans 19 amino acids. The CDR3 region has the DNA TGTGCCAGCAGCTCAATCCGGGACAGGGTGAAGCAAAGGTCCTACGAGCAGTACTTC. This gives the protein CASSSIRDRVKQRSYEQYF.